A selection of T cell receptor beta chains follows, all from one sample in a study of post-analysis software for immune sequencing data. MiXCR, applied by TCRdb to the PCR reads, yields one record per CDR3 protein. The table includes some 690,000 distinct CDR3 sequences, 59% detected once. Specimen: blood. The receptors derive from a girl aged 2 to 10 with multiple sclerosis. Both conserved end residues are part of each CDR3.

V: TRBV7-9
J: .
CDR3: CASSPQTGGGETQYF

V: TRBV12-3/TRBV12-4
J: TRBJ1-2
CDR3: CASREGNYSYTF

V: TRBV3-1
J: TRBJ2-3
CDR3: CASSLNPGISDAQYF

V: TRBV12-3/TRBV12-4
J: TRBJ2-1
CDR3: CASSQPSSGLAGNEQFF

V: TRBV6-2/TRBV6-3
J: TRBJ2-5
CDR3: CASSYLETQYF

V: TRBV20-1
J: TRBJ1-1
CDR3: CSARGPRNTEAFF

V: TRBV30
J: TRBJ2-1
CDR3: CAWSSASGRRGNEQFF

V: TRBV7-9
J: TRBJ2-7
CDR3: CASSYPSGRSYEQYF

V: TRBV18
J: TRBJ2-3
CDR3: CASSPRNEGPGGATDTQYF

V: TRBV7-2
J: TRBJ1-2
CDR3: CASSPVTLADYGYTF

V: TRBV2
J: TRBJ2-6
CDR3: CASSEASGANVLTF

V: TRBV5-1
J: TRBJ2-7
CDR3: CASSLVPYEQYF

V: TRBV4-2
J: TRBJ2-3
CDR3: CASSQDQLAGSVDTQYF

V: TRBV10-1
J: TRBJ2-1
CDR3: CASSDPSGVKFF

V: TRBV6-1
J: TRBJ2-4
CDR3: CASSEGRPGGYIQYF

V: TRBV4-1
J: TRBJ2-1
CDR3: CASTPRSGQASNEQFF

V: TRBV10-3
J: TRBJ2-3
CDR3: CAIKVGSTDTQYF

V: TRBV13
J: TRBJ1-1
CDR3: CASSLIRVGTEAFF

V: TRBV29-1
J: TRBJ1-1
CDR3: CSVDPKNTEAFF

V: TRBV5-1
J: TRBJ2-3
CDR3: CASSRDRGFTDTQYF

V: TRBV4-2
J: TRBJ2-5
CDR3: CASSQEPRAQRGETQYF

V: TRBV20-1
J: TRBJ2-7
CDR3: CSARGQISYEQYF

V: TRBV4-1
J: TRBJ2-1
CDR3: CASSQDVGSAYARTYNEQFF

V: TRBV13
J: .
CDR3: CASSLGGFPYEQYF

V: TRBV11-2
J: TRBJ2-3
CDR3: CASSLASRADTQYF

V: TRBV15
J: TRBJ1-5
CDR3: CATSRDSAAYQPQHF

V: TRBV6-5
J: TRBJ1-1
CDR3: CASSYRAGVEAFF

V: TRBV4-2
J: TRBJ2-7
CDR3: CASSQPGTSYEQYF

V: TRBV29-1
J: TRBJ2-7
CDR3: CSVSMVGGREQYF

V: TRBV6-5
J: TRBJ2-5
CDR3: CASSYSSGHQETQYF

V: TRBV3-1
J: TRBJ2-2
CDR3: CASSQVAGELFF

V: TRBV29-1
J: TRBJ2-3
CDR3: CSHGRMWGGTDTQYF

V: TRBV7-9
J: TRBJ2-5
CDR3: CASSRRGGGETQYF

V: TRBV12-3/TRBV12-4
J: TRBJ2-1
CDR3: CASRGLAENEQFF

V: TRBV7-3
J: TRBJ1-1
CDR3: CASSLGSRAGRAHAEAFF

V: TRBV12-3/TRBV12-4
J: TRBJ1-5
CDR3: CASSLRGFNQPQHF

V: TRBV6-6
J: TRBJ2-5
CDR3: CASSYSSGLETQYF

V: TRBV7-2
J: TRBJ2-5
CDR3: CASSLVPGQGVETQYF

V: TRBV7-2
J: TRBJ2-3
CDR3: CASSLATGLMDTQYF

V: TRBV21-1
J: .
CDR3: CASSISYYEQYF

V: TRBV25-1
J: TRBJ1-4
CDR3: CATRSGEKLFF